These 11 T cell receptor beta chains were sequenced from one sample in a study of CD8+CD57+ T cells in acquired aplastic anemia. TCR beta VDJ combinations and CDR3 sequences were profiled from genomic DNA. TCRdb redid the calling of the reads with MiXCR, one entry per CDR3 protein. The table records a few hundred thousand distinct CDR3 sequences, roughly 35% of them present only once. Sequenced input: sorted CD4+, CD8+, or CD8+CD57+ T cells (not recorded which) from PBMCs. These receptors all come from a human donor in good health, serving as a control.

The CDR3 here is CATSVVTTDTQYF. The CDR3 region has the DNA TGTGCCACCAGTGTTGTCACGACAGATACGCAGTATTTT. V is TRBV24-1 and J is TRBJ2-3; D uncertain. Germline V CDR1 and CDR2: KGHDR, SFDVKD. The length of the CDR3 is 13 residues. V was shortened by 5 bases and J by 3 bases, with 8 bases between the two germline ends.

The rearrangement uses TRBV7-9 and TRBJ1-1; D not resolved. CDR3 size: 14 residues. Germline lookup yields CDR1 SEHNR and CDR2 FQNEAQ (reference sequence). Trimming removed 7 bases at V and 2 bases at J, with 14 bases between. The CDR3 region is CASKAGMGNTEAFF. The DNA of the CDR3 is TGTGCCAGCAAGGCGGGGATGGGAAACACTGAAGCTTTCTTT.

This clonotype showed up just a few times. The chain couples TRBV12-3 or TRBV12-4 to TRBJ2-3; a possible D gene is TRBD1 (6 bases). CDR3 length: 15 residues. V was cut by 2 bases and J by 4 bases, with 13 bases left in between. CDR3 DNA sequence: TGTGCCAGCAGTTTATCAGGGGCTATCTCAGATACGCAGTATTTT. Its protein product is CASSLSGAISDTQYF.

The chain combines TRBV20-1 with TRBJ1-2; 9 nucleotides align to TRBD1. The J segment lost 3 bases and the V segment lost 4 bases, leaving 12 bases of the junction unmatched. Germline V gene sequence: CDR1 DFQATT, CDR2 SNEGSKA (reference sequence). The CDR3 contains 16 residues. The CDR3 nucleotides are TGCAGTGCTAAACGGGGACAGGGTCTGGGGGACTATGGCTACACCTTC. Its protein product is CSAKRGQGLGDYGYTF.

This clonotype was seen many times. The rearrangement joins TRBV7-2 to TRBJ1-2, with no clear D. CDR3 length: 15 residues. Trimming pared 5 bases from V and 4 bases from J, leaving 17 bases between. Germline V gene data show CDR1 as SGHTA and CDR2 as FQGNSA. CDR3 in DNA: TGTGCCAGCAGCCACACCGGTGGCAGAACCTATGGCTACACCTTC. Encoded protein: CASSHTGGRTYGYTF.

This clonotype was recorded only once. At one boundary the junction diverges from the germline segment, which might be a read error. The chain couples TRBV12-5 to TRBJ1-6; D gene unclear. The V gene's germline CDR1 is LGHNT and CDR2 FRNRAP. The CDR3 runs to 18 residues. DNA of the CDR3: TGTGCTAGTGGTTTGGTTTTCCAGGCAAGCTCCTATAATTCACCCCCCCACTTT. This encodes CASGLVFQASSYNSPPHF. The full variable domain, rest sourced from reference TRBV12-5 and TRBJ1-6, is DARVTQTPRHKVTEMGQEVTMRCQPILGHNTVFWYRQTMMQGLELLAYFRNRAPLDDSGMPKDRFSAEMPDATLATLKIQPSEPRDSAVYFCASGLVFQASSYNSPPHFGNGTRLTVT.

The chain recombines TRBV12-3 or TRBV12-4 with TRBJ2-2; maybe TRBD1 (6 bases). The V end was cut by 6 bases, the J end by 4 bases, with 15 bases between. There are 15 residues in the CDR3. The CDR3 loop reads CASRPDRSFTGELFF. As DNA, the CDR3 is TGTGCCAGCAGACCAGACAGGTCCTTCACCGGGGAGCTGTTTTTT.

Details on this clonotype: The CDR3 does not close with the conserved phenylalanine or tryptophan, likely indicating a read error. This sequence joins TRBV15 and TRBJ1-1; D call uncertain. Germline CDR1 reads LNHNV; CDR2 reads YYDKDF (reference sequence). The V end lost 1 base, the J end lost 4 bases, and 13 bases lay between the germline ends. The CDR3 extends over 15 amino acids. Here the CDR3 reads CATSRGGAEGTEAFS. The CDR3 DNA is TGTGCCACCAGCAGAGGCGGAGCAGAAGGCACTGAAGCTTTCTCT.

There are many counts of this clonotype. The V and J genes are TRBV7-9 and TRBJ2-1, with a weak D call TRBD1 (6 bases). Germline V gene sequence: CDR1 SEHNR, CDR2 FQNEAQ (reference sequence). Trimming took off 6 bases at V and 4 bases at J, with 13 bases between the two ends. This CDR3 region has 14 residues. CDR3 coding DNA: TGTGCCAGCAGTCCAAACAGGGAGTACAATGAGCAGTTCTTC. Translated: CASSPNREYNEQFF. The full variable domain, rest sourced from reference TRBV7-9 and TRBJ2-1, is DTGVSQNPRHKITKRGQNVTFRCDPISEHNRLYWYRQTLGQGPEFLTYFQNEAQLEKSRLLSDRFSAERPKGSFSTLEIQRTEQGDSAMYLCASSPNREYNEQFFGPGTRLTVL.

About this clonotype: One end of the junction does not line up with germline, which may come from a read error. The chain recombines TRBV7-3 with TRBJ1-1; D is undetermined. This CDR3 is built from 13 residues. Germline V CDR1 and CDR2: SGHTA, FQGTGA. CDR3 in amino acids: CASSFGSGTEAFF. The DNA for the CDR3 is TGTGCTAGCAGCTTCGGCAGTGGGACTGAAGCTTTCTTT.

Only a few counts were recorded for this clonotype. The chain couples TRBV20-1 to TRBJ2-1; no reliable D call. V was shortened by 6 bases and J by 14 bases, with 17 bases between the two germline ends. CDR3 length: 11 residues. From germline, CDR1 is DFQATT and CDR2 SNEGSKA (reference sequence). CDR3: CSAQDPPWKFF. The CDR3 DNA follows: TGCAGTGCCCAGGACCCTCCTTGGAAGTTCTTC.